This is a list of T cell receptor beta chains from one sample in a study of T cells in localized non-small cell lung cancer. The repertoire was sequenced with immunoSEQ multiplex PCR; TCRdb's copy has only in-frame clones and lacks some. The table has 30,000 or so clones, approximately 90% seen once. Sequences were derived from peripheral blood, sampled before any cancer treatment. The receptors originated from a female donor at least 60 years old with stage I lung adenocarcinoma. Both conserved end residues are part of each CDR3. A D gene is named only where the DNA matches it firmly. Clone size appears in some rows only: once, few, many, or a class for an expanded clone.

13,TRBJ1-1,TRBV6-1,-,-,CASKGSENTEAFF,TGTGCCAGCAAAGGCAGTGAGAACACTGAAGCTTTCTTT
15,TRBJ1-5,TRBV7-2,TRBD1,-,CASSSRTGGYQPQHF,TGTGCCAGCAGCTCCCGGACAGGGGGATATCAGCCCCAGCATTTT
10,TRBJ1-1,TRBV27,-,once,CASSWGRAFF,TGTGCCAGCAGTTGGGGACGAGCTTTCTTT
14,TRBJ2-3,TRBV18,-,-,CASSLTGSTDTQYF,TGTGCCAGCTCACTCACCGGAAGCACAGATACGCAGTATTTT
17,TRBJ1-2,TRBV21-1,-,-,CASSKALRGHLNYGYTF,TGTGCCAGCAGCAAAGCCCTCAGAGGGCACCTTAACTATGGCTACACCTTC
15,TRBJ1-3,TRBV7-9,TRBD1,-,CASSRQGAAGNTIYF,TGTGCCAGCAGCCGACAGGGAGCTGCTGGAAACACCATATATTTT
16,TRBJ2-1,TRBV21-1,-,-,CASSARCGDSINEQFF,TGTGCCAGCAGCGCGAGGTGTGGGGACTCCATCAATGAGCAGTTCTTC
14,TRBJ2-5,TRBV19,TRBD2,-,CASSMGLAVETQYF,TGTGCCAGTAGTATGGGACTAGCTGTTGAGACCCAGTACTTC
18,TRBJ2-2,TRBV7-9,TRBD2,-,CASSEPGLAGANTGELFF,TGTGCCAGCAGCGAACCGGGACTAGCGGGAGCGAACACCGGGGAGCTGTTTTTT
16,TRBJ1-2,TRBV30,-,-,CAWSVSLYSGLRGYTF,TGTGCCTGGAGTGTAAGCCTCTACTCAGGGTTACGGGGCTACACCTTC
16,TRBJ2-5,TRBV4-3,-,-,CASSQSWGARTETQYF,TGCGCCAGCAGCCAGTCCTGGGGGGCTAGGACGGAGACCCAGTACTTC
14,TRBJ2-7,TRBV6-1,-,-,CASNPQGPSYEQYF,TGTGCCAGTAATCCACAGGGCCCTTCCTACGAGCAGTACTTC
16,TRBJ2-7,TRBV7-2,TRBD2,-,CASSPFLAGVGLGQYF,TGTGCCAGCAGCCCTTTCCTAGCGGGGGTTGGCCTAGGGCAGTACTTC
14,TRBJ2-5,TRBV18,TRBD1,-,CASSPDRASETQYF,TGTGCCAGCTCACCGGACAGGGCTTCAGAGACCCAGTACTTC
13,TRBJ1-2,TRBV18,TRBD1,-,CASSPRQGLGYTF,TGTGCCAGCTCACCGCGACAGGGCCTTGGCTACACCTTC
16,TRBJ2-7,TRBV5-1,TRBD1,-,CASSSWPGGGSYEQYF,TGCGCCAGCAGCTCCTGGCCAGGGGGTGGTTCCTACGAGCAGTACTTC
15,TRBJ1-2,TRBV5-6,-,few,CASSLVHRRFHGYTF,TGTGCCAGCAGCTTGGTACACAGGAGATTCCATGGCTACACCTTC
14,TRBJ2-5,TRBV6-1,TRBD1,-,CASTSTGLRETQYF,TGTGCCAGCACTTCGACAGGGTTGCGAGAGACCCAGTACTTC
13,TRBJ1-4,TRBV7-9,-,-,CASTGGSGEKLFF,TGTGCCAGCACCGGGGGGAGCGGTGAAAAACTGTTTTTT
14,TRBJ2-4,TRBV7-9,TRBD1,few,CASRSGQPGDIQYF,TGTGCCAGCAGATCGGGACAGCCCGGCGACATTCAGTACTTC
12,TRBJ2-7,TRBV6-6,-,-,CASSYTAGEQYF,TGTGCCAGCAGTTACACGGCCGGCGAGCAGTACTTC
13,TRBJ2-5,TRBV19,-,once,CASSIGQLETQYF,TGTGCCAGTAGTATCGGACAGTTAGAGACCCAGTACTTC
15,TRBJ2-3,TRBV2,TRBD2,-,CASRGTSGATDTQYF,TGTGCCAGCCGTGGGACTAGCGGGGCCACAGATACGCAGTATTTT
11,TRBJ1-1,TRBV19,-,-,CALITNTEAFF,TGTGCACTGATCACGAACACTGAAGCTTTCTTT
17,TRBJ1-4,TRBV7-9,-,-,CASSPAPFAGPNEKLFF,TGTGCCAGCAGCCCCGCCCCCTTTGCAGGACCTAATGAAAAACTGTTTTTT
14,TRBJ2-2,TRBV5-1,-,-,CASSFDGFTGELFF,TGCGCCAGCAGCTTCGACGGGTTTACCGGGGAGCTGTTTTTT
12,TRBJ2-7,TRBV10-3,TRBD1,few,CASNQGADEQYF,TGTGCCTCAAATCAGGGGGCCGACGAGCAGTACTTC
15,TRBJ1-2,TRBV7-2,-,-,CASSLVGRLIDGYTF,TGTGCCAGCAGCTTAGTGGGGAGGTTAATCGATGGCTACACCTTC
14,TRBJ1-5,TRBV6-4,-,few,CASSVEEGIQPQHF,TGTGCCAGCAGTGTTGAGGAGGGAATACAGCCCCAGCATTTT
15,TRBJ1-6,TRBV5-1,-,-,CASSSWTDVDSPLHF,TGCGCCAGCAGCAGTTGGACGGATGTCGATTCACCCCTCCACTTT
11,TRBJ2-7,TRBV29-1,TRBD1,-,CSVGQSHEQYF,TGCAGCGTGGGACAGTCCCACGAGCAGTACTTC
14,TRBJ1-5,TRBV6-5,-,once,CASSSSGLNQPQHF,TGTGCCAGCAGTAGTTCAGGGTTGAATCAGCCCCAGCATTTT
18,TRBJ2-1,TRBV27,TRBD2,-,CASSLYGGGALARNEQFF,TGTGCCAGCAGTTTATACGGCGGGGGGGCCCTAGCTCGCAATGAGCAGTTCTTC
16,TRBJ2-5,TRBV7-2,TRBD1,-,CASSFSPGQGRETQYF,TGTGCCAGCAGCTTCTCTCCGGGACAGGGCCGAGAGACCCAGTACTTC
14,TRBJ1-2,TRBV10-3,TRBD1,-,CAIREGAPRGGYTF,TGTGCCATCAGGGAGGGGGCCCCCCGTGGAGGCTACACCTTC
14,TRBJ2-3,TRBV19,-,-,CASNLRGGTDTQYF,TGTGCCAGTAATCTTAGGGGGGGAACAGATACGCAGTATTTT
15,TRBJ2-7,TRBV21-1,-,-,CASSKPRGISHEQYF,TGTGCCAGCAGCAAACCCCGGGGTATCTCGCACGAGCAGTACTTC
15,TRBJ1-1,TRBV5-1,TRBD1,medium-sized,CASSLKGQGASEAFF,TGCGCCAGCAGCTTAAAGGGACAGGGGGCATCTGAAGCTTTCTTT
14,TRBJ1-4,TRBV10-3,TRBD1,-,CAISEDRGNEKLFF,TGTGCCATCAGTGAAGACAGGGGGAATGAAAAACTGTTTTTT
15,TRBJ2-7,TRBV12-2,-,-,CASRVTGTTSYEQYF,TGTGCAAGTCGCGTTACCGGGACCACGTCCTACGAGCAGTACTTC
13,TRBJ2-7,TRBV6-6,-,-,CASNHPGPYEQYF,TGTGCCAGCAACCACCCAGGACCCTACGAGCAGTACTTC
13,TRBJ1-1,TRBV11-3,-,-,CASSLEVNTEAFF,TGTGCCAGCAGCTTAGAAGTGAACACTGAAGCTTTCTTT
15,TRBJ1-6,TRBV14,-,few,CASSQARARNSPLHF,TGTGCCAGCAGCCAAGCCAGGGCGAGAAATTCACCCCTCCACTTT
13,TRBJ2-5,TRBV5-6,-,-,CASSRTIQETQYF,TGTGCCAGCAGCCGGACTATCCAAGAGACCCAGTACTTC
15,TRBJ2-1,TRBV7-9,TRBD2,-,CASSFRSGGVDEQFF,TGTGCCAGCAGCTTCCGATCGGGGGGAGTCGATGAGCAGTTCTTC
14,TRBJ1-2,TRBV19,-,-,CASNSAVQGRGYTF,TGTGCCAGTAATTCGGCAGTTCAAGGCAGGGGCTACACCTTC
11,TRBJ2-3,TRBV7-9,-,-,CASSEADTQYF,TGTGCCAGCAGCGAGGCAGATACGCAGTATTTT
15,TRBJ2-1,TRBV7-9,TRBD1,-,CASSQVGTANNEQFF,TGTGCCAGCAGCCAAGTCGGGACAGCTAATAATGAGCAGTTCTTC
17,TRBJ1-6,TRBV19,TRBD1,-,CASSIDLWTGSNSPLHF,TGTGCCAGTAGTATAGATCTTTGGACAGGGTCTAATTCACCCCTCCACTTT
16,TRBJ1-1,TRBV19,-,-,CASSIEGLIRRTEAFF,TGTGCCAGTAGTATAGAGGGTCTCATCAGGCGTACTGAAGCTTTCTTT
14,TRBJ2-5,TRBV7-7,-,-,CASSLSLAVETQYF,TGTGCTAGCAGCTTATCTCTGGCGGTGGAGACCCAGTACTTC
15,TRBJ1-1,TRBV9,-,-,CASSVEPGLNTEAFF,TGTGCCAGCAGCGTAGAGCCCGGCCTTAACACTGAAGCTTTCTTT
13,TRBJ1-5,TRBV19,-,few,CASSISGDQPQHF,TGTGCCAGTAGTATATCGGGGGATCAGCCCCAGCATTTT